The T cell receptor beta chain under discussion was sequenced for a study of T cells in Graves' hyperthyroidism and ophthalmopathy. This clonotype appeared many times. From RNA transcripts, TCR beta CDR3 regions were amplified. RT-PCR in the first round (using the HTBI primer set) targeted the TCR CDR3. MiXCR was run by TCRdb on the multiplex PCR reads, yielding one entry per CDR3 protein. The sample includes more than 450,000 distinct CDR3 sequences, about 15% of them seen just once. Sequencing input: blood. This TCR came from a woman in her forties with Graves' hyperthyroidism.

The CDR3 bases are TGTGCCAGCAGGGCTGGGGCGGATGGCACAGATACGCAGTATTTT. Protein sequence: CASRAGADGTDTQYF. This chain uses TRBV7-2 with TRBJ2-3; TRBD1 might be the D (5 bases). The germline CDR1 and CDR2 sequences are SGHTA and FQGNSA. Trimming shortened V by 6 bases and J by 1 base, and 14 bases separated the two germline ends. The CDR3 runs to 15 residues. The full variable domain, with the rest looked up from reference TRBV7-2 and TRBJ2-3, is GAGVSQSPSNKVTEKGKDVELRCDPISGHTALYWYRQSLGQGLEFLIYFQGNSAPDKSGLPSDRFSAERTGGSVSTLTIQRTQQEDSAVYLCASRAGADGTDTQYFGPGTRLTVL.